These T cell receptor beta chains were read from a single sample in a study of blood T cell repertoires in COVID-19. TCRdb's table, derived via immunoSEQ multiplex PCR, lists solely in-frame clones and lacks some. This table has roughly 250,000 clones, about 91% appearing once. The sample taken for sequencing was PBMCs or T cells enriched from blood (not recorded which). These receptors all come from a woman aged 30 to 39 with acute COVID-19. Each CDR3 is given with its conserved first and last residue. The order of the fields is V gene, clone size, CDR3 protein. Size values are once, few and many counts, or a class for expanded clones, and some rows have none.

TRBV19 | few | CASTLTEPNTEAFF
TRBV10-3 | . | CAIRDLKRGIRGTEAFF
TRBV27 | . | CASSLRGWDEKLFF
TRBV27 | . | CASSLTRVQPQHF
TRBV7-9 | few | CASSFGGADYGYTF
TRBV2 | . | CASILASNSPLHF
TRBV6-5 | . | CASSYKGGYEQYF
TRBV19 | . | CASRSQGGIKNTEAFF
TRBV6-2/TRBV6-3 | . | CASSSQGYISPLHF
TRBV10-3 | few | CAIAEGTDEQYF
TRBV2 | once | CASSIRGPNTEAFF
TRBV7-9 | . | CASSKGQLAQETQYF
TRBV3-1/TRBV3-2 | . | CASSLVESTEAFF
TRBV6-5 | . | CASSYSMTSGIQYF
TRBV7-2 | . | CASSLTSETQYF
TRBV5-1 | once | CASSLGAISTNEKLFF
TRBV19 | . | CASSLKQGADTQYF
TRBV2 | few | CASSNRDTLILPGNTIYF
TRBV7-8 | . | CASSQPGQGAYEQYF
TRBV6-5 | . | CASSSRDRGGTDTQYF
TRBV27 | . | CASSLGYGLGTDTQYF
TRBV5-1 | . | CASSASGTAGALGYTF
TRBV2 | . | CASSLGQGSGTKKETQYF
TRBV7-2 | . | CASSLTPGTGDEQYF
TRBV3-1/TRBV3-2 | . | CASSQDSRLGYTF
TRBV4-1 | . | CASSQGDSNFYGYTF